This T cell receptor (beta chain) was sequenced during a study of T-cell memory formation after mild COVID-19. MiXCR, run by TCRdb on the 5' RACE reads, gives a single entry per CDR3 protein. The sample holds just over 300,000 distinct CDR3 sequences, 15% to 20% seen once. V lost 5 bases, J lost 0 bases, and 8 bases stayed unmatched. The CDR3 is 18 amino acids. Germline assignment: CDR1 SGHRS and CDR2 YFSETQ. This clonotype came up a few times. Sample: PBMCs or a T cell subset sorted from them (not recorded which). The clonotype originates from a man between 18 and 35 years old who had mild COVID-19 (a few samples of this study predate the infection). Cell type and time point are not known. This rearrangement joins TRBV5-1 to TRBJ2-1, with TRBD2 identical over 13 bases. In DNA form, the CDR3 reads TGCGCCAGCAGTTCCGGGACTAGCGGGAAGAGCTCCTACAATGAGCAGTTCTTC. As protein: CASSSGTSGKSSYNEQFF.